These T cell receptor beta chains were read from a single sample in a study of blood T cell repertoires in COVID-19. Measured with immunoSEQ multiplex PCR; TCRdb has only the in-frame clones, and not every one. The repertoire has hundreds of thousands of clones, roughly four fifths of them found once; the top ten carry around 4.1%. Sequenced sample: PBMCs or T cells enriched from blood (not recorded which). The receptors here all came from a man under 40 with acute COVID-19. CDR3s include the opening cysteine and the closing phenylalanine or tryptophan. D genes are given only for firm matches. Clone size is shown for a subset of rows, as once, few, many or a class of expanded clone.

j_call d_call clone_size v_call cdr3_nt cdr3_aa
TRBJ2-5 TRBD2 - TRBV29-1 TGCAGCGTGATGCTGGGCCGGGAGGGCCAGTACTTC CSVMLGREGQYF
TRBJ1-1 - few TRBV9 TGTGCCAGCAGCCCCCCGGGGGGGTCTAGGGAAGCTTTCTTT CASSPPGGSREAFF
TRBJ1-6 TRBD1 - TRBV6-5 TGTGCCAGCAGTTACAGGGACAGGGTGGGTCATTCACCCCTCCACTTT CASSYRDRVGHSPLHF
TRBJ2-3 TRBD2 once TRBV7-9 TGTGCCAGCAGCTTAGAGGGACTAGCGGGAGGAAACACAGATACGCAGTATTTT CASSLEGLAGGNTDTQYF
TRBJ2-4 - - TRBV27 TGTGCCAGCGGTCTAGACATTCAGTACTTC CASGLDIQYF
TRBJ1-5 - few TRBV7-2 TGTGCCAGCAGCTTATCGGGAGGGGTATCCGATCAGCCCCAGCATTTT CASSLSGGVSDQPQHF
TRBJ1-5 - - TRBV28 TGTGCCAGCAGTAACCCCATAAGCTATAGCAATCAGCCCCAGCATTTT CASSNPISYSNQPQHF
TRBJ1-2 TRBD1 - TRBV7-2 TGTGCCAGCAGCTTAGCGAGTCAGGGGGACTATGGCTACACCTTC CASSLASQGDYGYTF
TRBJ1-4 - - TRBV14 TGTGCCAGCAGCCAACCAGGGTCCACTAATGAAAAACTGTTTTTT CASSQPGSTNEKLFF
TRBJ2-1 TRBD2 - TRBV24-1 TGTGCCACCAGTGATTTGTGGATAGCGGGGGTCACCAATGAGCAGTTCTTC CATSDLWIAGVTNEQFF
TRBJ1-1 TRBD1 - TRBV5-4 TGTGCCAGCAGCTTCCCGGACAGGCGAAACACTGAAGCTTTCTTT CASSFPDRRNTEAFF
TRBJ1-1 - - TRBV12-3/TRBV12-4 TGTGCCTCTTTGTGGGCTATGAACACTGAAGCTTTCTTT CASLWAMNTEAFF
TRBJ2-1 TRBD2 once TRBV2 TGTGCCAGCACTAGGTGGGAACGGGAGGTCGGTCAGCAGTTCTTC CASTRWEREVGQQFF
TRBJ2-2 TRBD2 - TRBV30 TGTGCCTGGAAGACTAGCGGGTTTATCACCGGGGAGCTGTTTTTT CAWKTSGFITGELFF
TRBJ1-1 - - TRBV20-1 TGCAGTGCTCGGAAGGGACTTGAAGCTTTCTTT CSARKGLEAFF
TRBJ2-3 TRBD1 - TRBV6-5 TGTGCCAGCAGTTCACGGGACAGGGATATGAATACGCAGTATTTT CASSSRDRDMNTQYF
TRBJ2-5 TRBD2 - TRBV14 TGTGCCAACAAACTAGCGCAAAGGGAGACCCAGTACTTC CANKLAQRETQYF
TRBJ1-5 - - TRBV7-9 TGTGCCAGCAGCTTAGCTGCGGCAGGCAATCAGCCCCAGCATTTT CASSLAAAGNQPQHF
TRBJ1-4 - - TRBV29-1 TGCAGCGTTGACTACAGGCGGTCTAGGGAAAAACTGTTTTTT CSVDYRRSREKLFF
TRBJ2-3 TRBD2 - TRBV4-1 TGCGCCAGCAGCCAAGCAATAGCGGGAAGCACAGATACGCAGTATTTT CASSQAIAGSTDTQYF
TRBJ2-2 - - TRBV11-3 TGTGCCACCCAGGGCGCCGGGGAGCTGTTTTTT CATQGAGELFF